The sequence of this T cell receptor (beta chain) was determined in a study of beta chain features in type 1 diabetes. The overall study: Cell yields, gender and age were similar in healthy donors and patients.

General study results and limits: HLA effects on TCRB rearrangement stayed unresolved here. Insertions were fewer and deletions more numerous at VDJ junctions in type 1 diabetes patients.

Comments on this clone: What it recognizes is unknown.

Expressed TCRB transcripts were sequenced after all isolated RNA was converted to cDNA. Profiling relied on immunoSEQ multiplex PCR, and the TCRdb table lists in-frame clones only, not all of them. The sample lists 330,000 or so clones, 20% occurring once. Sorting gave populations that all exceeded 95% purity. Germline V lookup: CDR1 SGDLS, CDR2 YYNGEE. V was pared by 0 bases and J by 7 bases, with 15 bases between. The CDR3 is 15 amino acids. The sequence was collected from a woman aged 18-35 years in good health. Sequencing was done on a sample of naive CD4+ T cells from blood. The chain is built from TRBV9 and TRBJ2-3; no clear D. CDR3 sequence reads: CASSVGHTADYTQYF. The CDR3 nucleotides are TGTGCCAGCAGCGTAGGCCACACGGCAGACTATACGCAGTATTTT.